Described below is a single T cell receptor beta chain sequence and its context. The sample originates from a study of cytomegalovirus exposure and HLA in healthy donors. The PCR contained 60 Vbeta and 13 Jbeta primers. Produced via immunoSEQ multiplex PCR; TCRdb's table is partial and in-frame only. The table includes about 160,000 clones, about three quarters detected once. This CDR3 is built from 11 residues. In germline, CDR1 is SGHRS, CDR2 YFSETQ. V was clipped by 2 bases and J by 14 bases; unmatched bases: 5. The chain joins TRBV5-1 to TRBJ1-2; TRBD1 matches 8 bases. The TCR originated in a woman aged 35 to 49 in good health and CMV-seronegative. Sample: PBMCs. CDR3 sequence: CASSFGQGFTF. As DNA, the CDR3 is TGCGCCAGCAGCTTCGGACAGGGTTTTACCTTC. The complete variable domain, with remaining parts taken from reference TRBV5-1 and TRBJ1-2, reads KAGVTQTPRYLIKTRGQQVTLSCSPISGHRSVSWYQQTPGQGLQFLFEYFSETQRNKGNFPGRFSGRQFSNSRSEMNVSTLELGDSALYLCASSFGQGFTFGSGTRLTVV.